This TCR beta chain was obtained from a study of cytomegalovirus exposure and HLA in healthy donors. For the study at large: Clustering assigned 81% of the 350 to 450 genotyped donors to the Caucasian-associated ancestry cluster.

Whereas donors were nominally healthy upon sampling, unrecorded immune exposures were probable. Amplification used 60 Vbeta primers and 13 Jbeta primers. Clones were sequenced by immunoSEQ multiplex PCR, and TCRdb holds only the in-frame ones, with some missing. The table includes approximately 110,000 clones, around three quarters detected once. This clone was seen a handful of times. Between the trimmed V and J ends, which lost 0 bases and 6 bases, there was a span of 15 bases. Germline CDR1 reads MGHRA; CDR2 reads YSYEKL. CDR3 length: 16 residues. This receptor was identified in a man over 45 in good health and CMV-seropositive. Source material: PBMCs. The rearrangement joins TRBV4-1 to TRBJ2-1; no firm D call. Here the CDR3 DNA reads TGCGCCAGCAGCCAAGATCTAAGGCAGGTAGGCAATGAGCAGTTCTTC. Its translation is CASSQDLRQVGNEQFF.